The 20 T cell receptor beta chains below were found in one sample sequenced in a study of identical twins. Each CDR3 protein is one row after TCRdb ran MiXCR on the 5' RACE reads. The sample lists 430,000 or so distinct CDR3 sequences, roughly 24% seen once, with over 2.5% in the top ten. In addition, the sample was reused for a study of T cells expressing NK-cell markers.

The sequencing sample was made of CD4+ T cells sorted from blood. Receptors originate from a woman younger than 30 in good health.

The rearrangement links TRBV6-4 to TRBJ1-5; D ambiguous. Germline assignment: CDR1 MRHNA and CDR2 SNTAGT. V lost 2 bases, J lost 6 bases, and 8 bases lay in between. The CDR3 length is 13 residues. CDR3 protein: CASSDGAGQPQHF. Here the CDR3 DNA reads TGTGCCAGCAGTGACGGCGCCGGTCAGCCCCAGCATTTT.

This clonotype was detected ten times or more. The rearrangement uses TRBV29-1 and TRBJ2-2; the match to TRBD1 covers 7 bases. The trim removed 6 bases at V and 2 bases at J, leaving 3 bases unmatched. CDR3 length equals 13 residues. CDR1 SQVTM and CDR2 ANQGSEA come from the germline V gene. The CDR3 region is CSVGTANTGELFF. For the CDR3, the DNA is TGCAGCGTCGGGACAGCTAACACCGGGGAGCTGTTTTTT.

This CDR3 reads CSARSPGGVQPQHF. CDR3 sequence (DNA): TGCAGTGCTAGATCTCCAGGGGGCGTTCAGCCCCAGCATTTT. V is TRBV20-1 and J is TRBJ1-5; TRBD1 agrees at 8 bases. V shed 2 bases, J shed 6 bases, and the junction held 6 bases outside the gene matches. This CDR3 has 14 residues. Germline V gives CDR1 DFQATT, CDR2 SNEGSKA (reference sequence).

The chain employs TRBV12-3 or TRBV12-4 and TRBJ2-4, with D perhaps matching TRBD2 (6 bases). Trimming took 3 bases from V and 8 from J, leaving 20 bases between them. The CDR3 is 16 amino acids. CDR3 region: CASSFTTLGGVDIQYF. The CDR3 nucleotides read TGTGCCAGCAGTTTCACTACCCTCGGGGGAGTGGACATTCAGTACTTC.

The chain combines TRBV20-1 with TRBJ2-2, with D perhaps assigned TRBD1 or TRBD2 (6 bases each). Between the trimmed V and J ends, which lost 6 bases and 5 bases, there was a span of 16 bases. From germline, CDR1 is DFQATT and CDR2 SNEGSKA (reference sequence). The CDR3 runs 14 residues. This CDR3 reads CSAEQGRRTGELFF. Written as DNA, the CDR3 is TGCAGTGCCGAGCAGGGGAGGAGAACCGGGGAGCTGTTTTTT.

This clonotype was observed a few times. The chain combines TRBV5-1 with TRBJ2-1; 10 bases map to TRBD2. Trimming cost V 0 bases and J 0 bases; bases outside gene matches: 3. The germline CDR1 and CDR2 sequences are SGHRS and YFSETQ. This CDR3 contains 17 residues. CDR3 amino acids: CASSLASGRDSYNEQFF. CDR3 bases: TGCGCCAGCAGCTTGGCTAGCGGGAGAGACTCCTACAATGAGCAGTTCTTC.

The CDR3 DNA is TGTGCCAGCAGCTTAACAAGGGGGAGGACAGATACGCAGTATTTT. This gives the protein CASSLTRGRTDTQYF. The V call is TRBV7-9, the J call TRBJ2-3; D may correspond to TRBD1 or TRBD2 (6 bases each). CDR3 length: 15 residues. CDR1 is SEHNR, CDR2 FQNEAQ, per germline (reference sequence). V gave up 2 bases and J gave up 3 bases, with 12 bases separating them. Filled out from reference TRBV7-9 and TRBJ2-3, the complete variable domain reads DTGVSQNPRHKITKRGQNVTFRCDPISEHNRLYWYRQTLGQGPEFLTYFQNEAQLEKSRLLSDRFSAERPKGSFSTLEIQRTEQGDSAMYLCASSLTRGRTDTQYFGPGTRLTVL.

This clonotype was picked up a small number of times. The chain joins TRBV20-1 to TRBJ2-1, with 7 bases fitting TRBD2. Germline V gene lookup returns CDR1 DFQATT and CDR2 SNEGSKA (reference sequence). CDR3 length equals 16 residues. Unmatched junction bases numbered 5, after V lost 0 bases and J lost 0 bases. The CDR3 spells CSAREGVAGSYNEQFF. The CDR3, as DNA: TGCAGTGCTAGAGAAGGCGTAGCGGGCTCCTACAATGAGCAGTTCTTC.

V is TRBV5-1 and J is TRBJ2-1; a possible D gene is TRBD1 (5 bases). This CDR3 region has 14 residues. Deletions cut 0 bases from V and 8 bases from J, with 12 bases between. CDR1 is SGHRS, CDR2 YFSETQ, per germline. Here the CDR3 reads CASSLARESHEQFF. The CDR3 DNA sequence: TGCGCCAGCAGCTTGGCCAGGGAAAGTCATGAGCAGTTCTTC.

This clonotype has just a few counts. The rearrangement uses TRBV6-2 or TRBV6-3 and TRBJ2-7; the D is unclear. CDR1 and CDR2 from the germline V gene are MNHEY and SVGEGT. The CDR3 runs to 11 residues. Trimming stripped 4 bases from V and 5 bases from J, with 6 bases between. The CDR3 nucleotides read TGTGCCAGCAGTTCGCCAAACGAGCAGTACTTC. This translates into CASSSPNEQYF.

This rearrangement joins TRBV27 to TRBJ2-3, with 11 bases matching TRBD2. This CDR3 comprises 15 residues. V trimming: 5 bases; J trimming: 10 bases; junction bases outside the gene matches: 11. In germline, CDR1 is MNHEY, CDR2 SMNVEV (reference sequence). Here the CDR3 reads CASSPYTTSGKAQYF. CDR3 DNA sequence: TGTGCCAGCAGTCCCTATACGACTAGCGGGAAGGCGCAGTATTTT.

This CDR3 reads CASSQYLGLGNTGELFF. In nucleotides, the CDR3 is TGTGCCAGCAGCCAATACCTGGGACTAGGTAACACCGGGGAGCTGTTTTTT. The V gene is TRBV14, the J gene TRBJ2-2; 8 positions match TRBD2. Trimming cost V 2 bases and J 2 bases; bases outside gene matches: 7. The CDR3 totals 17 residues. Germline V lookup: CDR1 SGHDN, CDR2 FVKESK.

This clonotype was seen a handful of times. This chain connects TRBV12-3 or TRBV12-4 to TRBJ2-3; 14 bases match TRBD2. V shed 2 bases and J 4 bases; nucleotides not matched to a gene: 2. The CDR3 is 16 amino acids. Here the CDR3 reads CASSLRTSGGSDTQYF. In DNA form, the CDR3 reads TGTGCCAGCAGTTTAAGGACTAGCGGGGGGTCAGATACGCAGTATTTT.

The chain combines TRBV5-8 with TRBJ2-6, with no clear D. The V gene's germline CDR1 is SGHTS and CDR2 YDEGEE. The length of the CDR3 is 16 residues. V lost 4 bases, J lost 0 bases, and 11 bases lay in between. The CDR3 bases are TGTGCCAGCAGCCCTGGACGGCACTCTGGGGCCAACGTCCTGACTTTC. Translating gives CASSPGRHSGANVLTF.

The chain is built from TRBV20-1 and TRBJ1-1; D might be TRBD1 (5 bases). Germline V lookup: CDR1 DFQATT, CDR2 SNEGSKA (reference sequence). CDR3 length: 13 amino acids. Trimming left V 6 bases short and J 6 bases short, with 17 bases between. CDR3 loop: CSASHTGDAEAFF. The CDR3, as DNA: TGCAGTGCGTCCCACACGGGGGACGCTGAAGCTTTCTTT.

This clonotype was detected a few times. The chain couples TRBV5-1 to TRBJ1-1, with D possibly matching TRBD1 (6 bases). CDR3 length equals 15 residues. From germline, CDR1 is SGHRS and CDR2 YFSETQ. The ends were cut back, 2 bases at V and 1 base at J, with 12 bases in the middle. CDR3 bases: TGCGCCAGCAGCTTTTCCAAGACAGGGAACACTGAAGCTTTCTTT. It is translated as CASSFSKTGNTEAFF.

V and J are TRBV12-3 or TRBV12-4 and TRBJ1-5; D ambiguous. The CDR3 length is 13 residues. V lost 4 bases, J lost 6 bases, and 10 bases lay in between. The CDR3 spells CASSYSEAQPQHF. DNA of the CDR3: TGTGCCAGCAGTTATTCAGAAGCTCAGCCCCAGCATTTT.

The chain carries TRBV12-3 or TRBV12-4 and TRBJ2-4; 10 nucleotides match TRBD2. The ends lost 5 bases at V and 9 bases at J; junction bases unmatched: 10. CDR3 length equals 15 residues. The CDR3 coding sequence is TGTGCCAGCAGTCACGCCAAGCGGGGGGGCCTCATTCAGTACTTC. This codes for CASSHAKRGGLIQYF.

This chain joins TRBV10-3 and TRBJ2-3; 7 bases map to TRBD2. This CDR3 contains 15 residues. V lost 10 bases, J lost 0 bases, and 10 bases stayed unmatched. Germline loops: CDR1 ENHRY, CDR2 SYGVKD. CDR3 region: CATMPGLLSTDTQYF. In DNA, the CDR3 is TGTGCCACTATGCCGGGACTATTAAGCACAGATACGCAGTATTTT.

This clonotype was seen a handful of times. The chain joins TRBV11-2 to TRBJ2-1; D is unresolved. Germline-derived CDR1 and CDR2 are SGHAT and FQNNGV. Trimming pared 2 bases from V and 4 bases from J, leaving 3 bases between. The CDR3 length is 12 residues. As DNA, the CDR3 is TGTGCCAGCAGCTTATGGTACAATGAGCAGTTCTTC. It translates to CASSLWYNEQFF.